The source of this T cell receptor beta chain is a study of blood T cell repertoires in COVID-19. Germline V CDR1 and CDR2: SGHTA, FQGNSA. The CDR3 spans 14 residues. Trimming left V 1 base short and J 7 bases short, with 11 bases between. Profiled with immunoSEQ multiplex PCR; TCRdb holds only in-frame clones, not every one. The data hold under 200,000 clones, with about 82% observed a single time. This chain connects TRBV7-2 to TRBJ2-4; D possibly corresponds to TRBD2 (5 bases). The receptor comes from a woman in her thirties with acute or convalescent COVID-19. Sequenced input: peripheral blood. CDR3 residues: CASSLVFGENIQYF. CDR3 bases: TGTGCCAGCAGCTTAGTATTTGGGGAGAACATTCAGTACTTC.